This TCR beta chain was documented in a study of cytomegalovirus exposure and HLA in healthy donors. Whole-study context: The early release's HLA-typed donors yielded approximately 82 million unique TCRs.

As regards this clone: Its antigen remains unidentified.

Findings and caveats of the study: A further, later analysis showed that HLA-associated TCR beta chains (compared with equally common others) were more clonally expanded. In a later analysis, V- and J-gene trimming of beta chains associated with a DCLRE1C missense variant, replicated independently. Among TCR beta chains, those listed as cytomegalovirus-associated numbered under 200.

Primers included in the PCR were 60 Vbeta and 13 Jbeta primers. Data came from immunoSEQ multiplex PCR; TCRdb stores just in-frame clones and leaves some out. This table holds about 120,000 clones, less than 85% found once. The CDR3 is 18 amino acids. The V call is TRBV12-2, the J call TRBJ1-4. TRBV12-2 is described as a pseudogene. The material sequenced was PBMCs. This receptor was taken from a man between 18 and 35 years old in good health and CMV-seropositive. The CDR3 reads CASRLALGGRGPNEKLFF. The CDR3 coding sequence is TGTGCAAGTCGCTTAGCGTTGGGGGGGCGCGGGCCTAATGAAAAACTGTTTTTT.